A single sample gave rise to the 11 T cell receptor beta chains below, sequenced in a study of blood T cells in healthy people across ages. The use of a sample-barcoded 5' primer and a J-beta primer mix characterized a second PCR of roughly 7 to 11 cycles. One entry per CDR3 protein, called by TCRdb with MiXCR from the 5' RACE reads. Among some 1.5 million distinct CDR3 sequences listed, roughly 27% were seen once. Material: blood. These receptors were taken from a young woman in good health.

This clonotype was counted only a few times. The rearrangement links TRBV7-8 to TRBJ2-5; D may correspond to TRBD1 or TRBD2 (5 bases each). This CDR3 region has 14 residues. Between the trimmed V and J ends, which lost 6 bases and 7 bases, there was a span of 18 bases. The germline V gene encodes CDR1 SGHVS and CDR2 FQNEAQ. The CDR3 is CASSHTGTGATQYF. CDR3 DNA: TGTGCCAGCAGTCATACCGGGACCGGGGCGACCCAGTACTTC.

This clonotype was detected many times. The chain employs TRBV6-6 and TRBJ2-1; tentatively, D is TRBD2 (6 bases). The germline V gene has CDR1 MNHNY and CDR2 SVGAGI (reference sequence). The CDR3 length is 14 residues. V was clipped by 4 bases and J by 5 bases, with 12 bases between them. The CDR3 protein is CASSSPGLHNEQFF. In DNA, the CDR3 is TGTGCCAGCAGTTCTCCGGGACTTCACAATGAGCAGTTCTTC.

In regard to this clonotype: One base away lies a much larger clone, so this may be a sequencing read error. The chain recombines TRBV29-1 with TRBJ1-2; D might be TRBD1 (5 bases). The CDR3 has 12 residues. From germline, CDR1 is SQVTM and CDR2 ANQGSEA. The CDR3 loop is CGVEGQDYGYTF. CDR3 nucleotide sequence: TGCGGCGTTGAGGGGCAGGACTATGGCTACACCTTC.

For this clonotype: This sequence may be a read error, since a much larger clone differs from it by one base. V and J are TRBV12-3 or TRBV12-4 and TRBJ2-1; TRBD2 might be the D (5 bases). CDR3 length: 15 residues. V was clipped by 3 bases and J by 6 bases, with 15 bases between them. The CDR3: CASSFREGTCNEQFF. In DNA form, the CDR3 reads TGTGCCAGCAGTTTCCGTGAGGGAACCTGCAATGAGCAGTTCTTC.

In regard to this clonotype: Compared with germline, one end of the junction differs, possibly owing to a read error. The chain is built from TRBV12-3 or TRBV12-4 and TRBJ1-2, with D possibly TRBD1 on 5 matching bases. CDR3 size: 15 residues. This CDR3 reads CAGSLRGEANYGYTF. CDR3 DNA sequence: TGTGCCGGCAGTTTGCGGGGGGAAGCTAACTATGGCTACACCTTC.

A few counts support this clonotype. The genes are TRBV5-6 and TRBJ1-5, with TRBD1 matching 7 bases. V shed 0 bases and J 1 base; nucleotides not matched to a gene: 4. This CDR3 contains 16 residues. Germline loops: CDR1 SGHDT, CDR2 YYEEEE. CDR3 in amino acids: CASSLATGPSNQPQHF. The CDR3 coding sequence is TGTGCCAGCAGCTTGGCGACAGGGCCAAGCAATCAGCCCCAGCATTTT.

A few counts support this clonotype. V gene TRBV29-1 combines with J gene TRBJ1-2; D not resolved. The CDR3 has 12 amino acids. Germline V lookup: CDR1 SQVTM, CDR2 ANQGSEA. With 4 bases removed from V and 6 bases from J, the gap between germline ends came to 12 bases. This chain's CDR3 is CSVVSGRDGYTF. CDR3 nucleotide sequence: TGCAGCGTTGTTTCCGGGAGGGATGGCTACACCTTC.

The table lists this clonotype with a few counts. The J gene is TRBJ2-6, the V gene TRBV28; possible D gene TRBD1, 5 bases. This CDR3 has 15 amino acids. Trimming took off 4 bases at V and 3 bases at J, with 10 bases between the two ends. From germline, CDR1 is MDHEN and CDR2 SYDVKM. CDR3 coding DNA: TGTGCCAGCAGTTATAGGGGCGGTGGGGCCAACGTCCTGACTTTC. It encodes CASSYRGGGANVLTF.

The chain has TRBV6-5 and TRBJ2-1; 12 positions match TRBD2. The CDR3 totals 17 residues. The germline V gene encodes CDR1 MNHEY and CDR2 SVGAGI. With 0 bases clipped from V and 7 bases from J, the junction kept 7 bases outside the gene matches. CDR3 DNA: TGTGCCAGCAGTTACTCGAGAAGGACTAGCGGGATAAATGAGCAGTTCTTC. Translated, it gives CASSYSRRTSGINEQFF.

The sample holds many counts of this clonotype. The CDR3 DNA reads as TGTGCCATGGGGGCTTCTCTCTCCTACGAGCAGTACTTC. This encodes CAMGASLSYEQYF. V and J are TRBV10-3 and TRBJ2-7, with D possibly matching TRBD1 (6 bases). V was clipped by 9 bases and J by 0 bases, with 12 bases between them. CDR3 size: 13 residues. Germline V lookup: CDR1 ENHRY, CDR2 SYGVKD.

This clonotype was observed at least ten times. The chain employs TRBV10-3 and TRBJ2-1; 10 nucleotides match TRBD2. There are 15 residues in the CDR3. Germline lookup yields CDR1 ENHRY and CDR2 SYGVKD. The J segment lost 5 bases and the V segment lost 2 bases, leaving 3 bases of the junction unmatched. CDR3: CAISEELAGNNEQFF. The CDR3 DNA sequence: TGTGCCATCAGTGAGGAACTAGCGGGGAACAATGAGCAGTTCTTC.